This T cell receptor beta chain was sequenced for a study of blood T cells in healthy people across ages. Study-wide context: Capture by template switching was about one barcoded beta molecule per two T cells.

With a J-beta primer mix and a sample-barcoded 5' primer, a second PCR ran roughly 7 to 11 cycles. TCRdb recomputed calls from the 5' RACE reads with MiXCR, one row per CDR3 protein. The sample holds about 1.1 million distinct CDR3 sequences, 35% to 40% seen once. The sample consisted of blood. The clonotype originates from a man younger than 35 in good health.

The CDR3: CASSFRTGGLITNQETQYF. The CDR3 nucleotides read TGTGCCAGCAGCTTTCGGACAGGGGGCTTAATCACTAACCAAGAGACCCAGTACTTC. V is TRBV7-2 and J is TRBJ2-5; 11 nucleotides align to TRBD1. Germline CDR1 SGHTA, CDR2 FQGNSA. The CDR3 covers 19 residues. The junction had 12 bases not matched to a gene; V was cut back by 3 bases and J by 0 bases.